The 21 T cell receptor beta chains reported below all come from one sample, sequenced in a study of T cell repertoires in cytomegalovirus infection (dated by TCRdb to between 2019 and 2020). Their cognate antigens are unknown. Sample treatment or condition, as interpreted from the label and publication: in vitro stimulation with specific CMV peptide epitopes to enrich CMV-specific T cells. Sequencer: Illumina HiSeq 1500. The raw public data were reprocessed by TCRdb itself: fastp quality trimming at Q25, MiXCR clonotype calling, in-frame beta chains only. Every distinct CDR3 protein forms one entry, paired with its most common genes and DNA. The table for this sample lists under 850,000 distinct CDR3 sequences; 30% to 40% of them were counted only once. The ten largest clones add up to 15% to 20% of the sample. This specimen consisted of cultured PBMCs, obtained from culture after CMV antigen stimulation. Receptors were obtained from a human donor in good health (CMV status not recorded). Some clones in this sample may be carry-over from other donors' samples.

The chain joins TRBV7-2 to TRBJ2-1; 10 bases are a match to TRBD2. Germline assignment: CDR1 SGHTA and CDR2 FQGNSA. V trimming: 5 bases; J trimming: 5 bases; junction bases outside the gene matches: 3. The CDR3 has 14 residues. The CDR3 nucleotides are TGTGCCAGCAGCACTAGCGGGGTGGACAATGAGCAGTTCTTC. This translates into CASSTSGVDNEQFF.

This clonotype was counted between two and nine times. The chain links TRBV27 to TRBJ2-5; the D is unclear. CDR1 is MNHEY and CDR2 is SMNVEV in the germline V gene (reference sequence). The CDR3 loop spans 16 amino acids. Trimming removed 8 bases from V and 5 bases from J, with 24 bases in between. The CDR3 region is CASRNGPLTEGETQYF. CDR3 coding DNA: TGTGCCAGCCGTAACGGGCCATTAACCGAAGGGGAGACCCAGTACTTC.

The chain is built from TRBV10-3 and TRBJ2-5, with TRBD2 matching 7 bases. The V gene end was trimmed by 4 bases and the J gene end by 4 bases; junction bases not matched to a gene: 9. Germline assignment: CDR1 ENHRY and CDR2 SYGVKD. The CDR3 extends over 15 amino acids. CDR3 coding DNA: TGTGCCATCAGTGTCGGGGGGTCGGGTGGAGAGACCCAGTACTTC. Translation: CAISVGGSGGETQYF.

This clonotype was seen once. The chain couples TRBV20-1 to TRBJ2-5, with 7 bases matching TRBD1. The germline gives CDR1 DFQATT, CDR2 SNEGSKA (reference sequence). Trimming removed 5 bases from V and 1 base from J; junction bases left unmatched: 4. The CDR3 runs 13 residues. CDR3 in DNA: TGCAGTGCTCATCGGACAGGCCAAGAGACCCAGTACTTC. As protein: CSAHRTGQETQYF.

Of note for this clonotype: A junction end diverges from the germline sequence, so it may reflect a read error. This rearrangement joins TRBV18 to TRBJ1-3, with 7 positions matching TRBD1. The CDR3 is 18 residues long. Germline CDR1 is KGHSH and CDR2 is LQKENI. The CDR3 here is CASSPLLLTGPSGNTIYF. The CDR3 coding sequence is TGTGCCAGCTCCCCACTCCTATTGACAGGGCCTTCTGGAAACACCATATATTTT.

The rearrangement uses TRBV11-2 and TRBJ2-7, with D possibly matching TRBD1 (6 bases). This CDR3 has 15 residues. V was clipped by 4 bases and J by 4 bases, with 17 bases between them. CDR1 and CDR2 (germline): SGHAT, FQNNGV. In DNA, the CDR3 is TGTGCCAGCAGCTCGGGACACGGGACCCTTTACGAGCAGTACTTC. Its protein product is CASSSGHGTLYEQYF.

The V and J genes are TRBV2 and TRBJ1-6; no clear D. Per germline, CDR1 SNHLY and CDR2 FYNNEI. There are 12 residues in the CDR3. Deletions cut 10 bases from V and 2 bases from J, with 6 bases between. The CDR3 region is CATDPYNSPLHF. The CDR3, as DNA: TGTGCCACCGACCCCTATAATTCACCCCTCCACTTT.

In DNA, the CDR3 is TGTGCCAGCAGCTTACGAATAGCGGGGGGGCAAGAGACCCAGTACTTC. The encoded protein is CASSLRIAGGQETQYF. This chain links TRBV7-6 with TRBJ2-5, with 11 bases fitting TRBD2. Trimming cost V 2 bases and J 2 bases; bases outside gene matches: 4. In germline, CDR1 is SGHVS, CDR2 FNYEAQ. There are 16 residues in the CDR3.

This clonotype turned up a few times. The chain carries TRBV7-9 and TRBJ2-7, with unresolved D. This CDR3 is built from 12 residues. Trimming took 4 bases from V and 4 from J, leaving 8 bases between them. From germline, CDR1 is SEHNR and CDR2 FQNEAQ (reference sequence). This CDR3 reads CASSSNPYEQYF. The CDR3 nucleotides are TGTGCCAGCAGCTCCAACCCATACGAGCAGTACTTC.

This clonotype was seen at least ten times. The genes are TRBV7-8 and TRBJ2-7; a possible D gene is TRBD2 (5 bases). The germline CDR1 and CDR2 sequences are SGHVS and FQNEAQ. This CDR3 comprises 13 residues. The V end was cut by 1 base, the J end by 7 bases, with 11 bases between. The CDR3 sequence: CASSLGPTKEQYF. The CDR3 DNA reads TGTGCCAGCAGCTTAGGACCGACTAAGGAGCAGTACTTC. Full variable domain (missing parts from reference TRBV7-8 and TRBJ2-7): GAGVSQSPRYKVAKRGQDVALRCDPISGHVSLFWYQQALGQGPEFLTYFQNEAQLDKSGLPSDRFFAERPEGSVSTLKIQRTQQEDSAVYLCASSLGPTKEQYFGPGTRLTVT.

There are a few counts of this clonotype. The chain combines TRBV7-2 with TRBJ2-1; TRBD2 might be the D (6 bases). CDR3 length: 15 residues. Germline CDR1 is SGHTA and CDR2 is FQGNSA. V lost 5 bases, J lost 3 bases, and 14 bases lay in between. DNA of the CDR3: TGTGCCAGCAGCGCCCAGGCGGGAAGCTACAATGAGCAGTTCTTC. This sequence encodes CASSAQAGSYNEQFF.

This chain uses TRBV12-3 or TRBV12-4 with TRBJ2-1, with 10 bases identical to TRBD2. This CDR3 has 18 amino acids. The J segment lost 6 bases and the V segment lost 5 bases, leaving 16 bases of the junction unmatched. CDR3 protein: CASSPAGGPRFSRNEQFF. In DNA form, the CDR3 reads TGTGCCAGCAGTCCAGCGGGGGGGCCTCGGTTCTCCCGCAATGAGCAGTTCTTC.

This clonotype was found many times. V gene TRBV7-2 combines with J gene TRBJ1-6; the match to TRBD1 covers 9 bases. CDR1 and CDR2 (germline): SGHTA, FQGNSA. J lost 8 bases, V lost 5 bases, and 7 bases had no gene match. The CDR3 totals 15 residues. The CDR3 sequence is CASSLRTGEYSPLHF. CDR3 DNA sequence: TGTGCCAGCAGCCTCCGGACAGGGGAATATTCACCCCTCCACTTT.

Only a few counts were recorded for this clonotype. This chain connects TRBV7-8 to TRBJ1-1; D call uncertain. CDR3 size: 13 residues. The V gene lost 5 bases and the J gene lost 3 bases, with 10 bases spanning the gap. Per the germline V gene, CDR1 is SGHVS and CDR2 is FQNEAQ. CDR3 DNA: TGTGCCAGCAGCCCTCCACCCTACACTGAAGCTTTCTTT. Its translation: CASSPPPYTEAFF.

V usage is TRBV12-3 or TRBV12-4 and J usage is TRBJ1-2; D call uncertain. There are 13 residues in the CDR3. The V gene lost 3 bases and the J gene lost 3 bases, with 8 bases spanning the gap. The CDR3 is CASSFRPDYGYTF. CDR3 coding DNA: TGTGCCAGCAGTTTTAGACCGGACTATGGCTACACCTTC.

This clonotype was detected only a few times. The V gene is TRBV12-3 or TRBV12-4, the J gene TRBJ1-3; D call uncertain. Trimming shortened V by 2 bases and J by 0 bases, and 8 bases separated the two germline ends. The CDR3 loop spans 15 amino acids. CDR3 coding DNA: TGTGCCAGCAGTTTATCCGGTTACTCTGGAAACACCATATATTTT. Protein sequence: CASSLSGYSGNTIYF.

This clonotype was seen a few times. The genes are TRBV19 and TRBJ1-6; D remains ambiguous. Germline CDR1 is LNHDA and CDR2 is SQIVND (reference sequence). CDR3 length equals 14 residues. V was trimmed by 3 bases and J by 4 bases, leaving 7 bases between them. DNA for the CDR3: TGTGCCAGTAGTATCACCAGTTATAATTCACCCCTCCACTTT. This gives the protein CASSITSYNSPLHF.

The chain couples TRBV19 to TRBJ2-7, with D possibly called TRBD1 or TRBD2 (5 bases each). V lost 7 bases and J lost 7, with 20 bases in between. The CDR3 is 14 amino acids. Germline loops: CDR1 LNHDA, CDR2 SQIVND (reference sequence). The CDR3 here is CASKGPRDAREQYF. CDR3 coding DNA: TGTGCCAGTAAAGGTCCCCGGGACGCTCGGGAGCAGTACTTC.

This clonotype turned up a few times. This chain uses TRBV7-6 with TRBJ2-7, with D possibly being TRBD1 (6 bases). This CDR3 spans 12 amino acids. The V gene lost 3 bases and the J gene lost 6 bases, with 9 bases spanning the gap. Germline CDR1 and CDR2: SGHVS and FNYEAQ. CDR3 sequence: CASSFGQTEQYF. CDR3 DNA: TGTGCCAGCAGCTTCGGACAGACCGAGCAGTACTTC.

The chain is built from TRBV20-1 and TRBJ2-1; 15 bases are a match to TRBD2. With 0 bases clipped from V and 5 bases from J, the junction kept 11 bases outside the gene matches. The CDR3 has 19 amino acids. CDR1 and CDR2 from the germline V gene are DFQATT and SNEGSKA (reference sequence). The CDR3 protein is CSARDWRTSGRARHNEQFF. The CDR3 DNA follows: TGCAGTGCTAGAGACTGGCGGACTAGCGGGAGGGCCAGGCACAATGAGCAGTTCTTC.

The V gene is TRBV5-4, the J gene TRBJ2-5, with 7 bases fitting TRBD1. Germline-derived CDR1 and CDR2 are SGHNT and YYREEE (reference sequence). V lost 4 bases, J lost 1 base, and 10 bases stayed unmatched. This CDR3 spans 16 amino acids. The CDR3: CASSPRDRRFQETQYF. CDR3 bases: TGTGCCAGCAGCCCCCGGGACAGAAGGTTCCAAGAGACCCAGTACTTC.